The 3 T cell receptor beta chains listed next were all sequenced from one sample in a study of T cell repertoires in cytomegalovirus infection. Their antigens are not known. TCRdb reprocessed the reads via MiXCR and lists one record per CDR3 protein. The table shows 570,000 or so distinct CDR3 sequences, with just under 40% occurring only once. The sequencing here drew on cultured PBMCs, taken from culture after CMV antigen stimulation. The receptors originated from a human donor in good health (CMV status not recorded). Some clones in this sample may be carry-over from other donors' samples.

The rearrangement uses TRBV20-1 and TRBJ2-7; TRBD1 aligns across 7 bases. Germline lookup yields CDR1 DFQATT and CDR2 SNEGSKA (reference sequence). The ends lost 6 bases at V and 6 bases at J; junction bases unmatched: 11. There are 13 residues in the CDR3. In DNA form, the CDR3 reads TGCAGTGCCAGACCTGACAGGGCGCTCGAGCAGTACTTC. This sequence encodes CSARPDRALEQYF.

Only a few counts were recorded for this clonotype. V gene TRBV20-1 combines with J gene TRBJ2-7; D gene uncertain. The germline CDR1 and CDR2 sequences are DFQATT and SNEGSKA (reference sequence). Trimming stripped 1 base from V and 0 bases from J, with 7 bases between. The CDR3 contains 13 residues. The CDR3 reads CSARAGSSYEQYF. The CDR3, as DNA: TGCAGTGCTAGAGCGGGTAGCTCCTACGAGCAGTACTTC.

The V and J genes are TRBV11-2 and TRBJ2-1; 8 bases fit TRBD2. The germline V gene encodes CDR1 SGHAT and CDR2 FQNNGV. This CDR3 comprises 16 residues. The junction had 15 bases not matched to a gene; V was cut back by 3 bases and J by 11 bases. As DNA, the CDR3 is TGTGCCAGCAGCTTTCCAGCGGGAGCTGGGCCCAAACAGCAGTTCTTC. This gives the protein CASSFPAGAGPKQQFF.